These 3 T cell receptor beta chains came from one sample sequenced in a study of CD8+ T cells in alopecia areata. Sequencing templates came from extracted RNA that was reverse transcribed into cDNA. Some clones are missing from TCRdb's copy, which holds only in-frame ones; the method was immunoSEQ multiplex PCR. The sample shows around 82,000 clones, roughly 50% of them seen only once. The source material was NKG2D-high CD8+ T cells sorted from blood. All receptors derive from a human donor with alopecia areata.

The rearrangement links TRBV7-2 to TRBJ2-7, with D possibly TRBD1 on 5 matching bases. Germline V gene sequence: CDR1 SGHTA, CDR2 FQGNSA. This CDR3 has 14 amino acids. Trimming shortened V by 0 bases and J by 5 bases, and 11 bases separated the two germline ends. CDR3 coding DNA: TGTGCCAGCAGCTTAGCGCCACAGGTGGACGAGCAGTACTTC. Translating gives CASSLAPQVDEQYF.

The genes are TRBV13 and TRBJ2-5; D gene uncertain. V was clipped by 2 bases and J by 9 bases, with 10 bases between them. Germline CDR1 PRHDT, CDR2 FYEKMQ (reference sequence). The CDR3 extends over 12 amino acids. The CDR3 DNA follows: TGTGCCAGCAGCTTACCGGCCGAGGCCCAGTACTTC. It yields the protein CASSLPAEAQYF.

CDR3 loop: CASSARGGGANVLTF. The CDR3 nucleotides are TGTGCCAGCAGCGCAAGAGGGGGCGGGGCCAACGTCCTGACTTTC. This chain links TRBV27 with TRBJ2-6; 7 bases line up with TRBD1. Germline loops: CDR1 MNHEY, CDR2 SMNVEV (reference sequence). The CDR3 contains 15 residues. Germline trimming cut 6 bases from V and 4 bases from J; bases unmatched to any gene: 6. Full variable domain (rest looked up from reference TRBV27 and TRBJ2-6): EAQVTQNPRYLITVTGKKLTVTCSQNMNHEYMSWYRQDPGLGLRQIYYSMNVEVTDKGDVPEGYKVSRKEKRNFPLILESPSPNQTSLYFCASSARGGGANVLTFGAGSRLTVL.